What follows are 16 T cell receptor beta chains derived from one specimen sequenced in a study of brain T cells in children with intractable seizures. Time point denoted: blood from clinic visit 5 months post-surgery; TSC patient then seizure free. The assay was immunoSEQ multiplex PCR, and TCRdb's table has in-frame clones only and misses some. In the table there are 300,000 to 400,000 clones, about 93% of which are singletons. This material consisted of peripheral blood, taken less than 6 months after surgery. The source is a boy younger than two with tuberous sclerosis and intractable seizures.

V is TRBV7-3 and J is TRBJ1-1; perhaps TRBD1 as D (5 bases). The length of the CDR3 is 17 residues. V gave up 2 bases and J gave up 0 bases, with 16 bases separating them. From germline, CDR1 is SGHTA and CDR2 FQGTGA. The chain's CDR3 is CASSLAGTAAMNTEAFF. CDR3 DNA sequence: TGTGCCAGCAGCTTAGCCGGGACGGCTGCCATGAACACTGAAGCTTTCTTT.

The J gene is TRBJ1-2, the V gene TRBV5-1; a possible D gene is TRBD1 (5 bases). Germline-derived CDR1 and CDR2 are SGHRS and YFSETQ. Between the trimmed V and J ends, which lost 1 base and 1 base, there was a span of 8 bases. The CDR3 sequence is 14 residues long. For the CDR3, the DNA is TGCGCCAGCAGCTTGACAGACAGTAACTATGGCTACACCTTC. Translated: CASSLTDSNYGYTF.

With respect to this clone: A much larger clone differs by one base, so this may be a read error. This sample includes further DNA sequences coding for the same CDR3. The V gene is TRBV2, the J gene TRBJ1-2, with a possible D match to TRBD1 (5 bases). CDR3 length: 12 amino acids. The V end was cut by 1 base, the J end by 5 bases, with 5 bases between. Per the germline V gene, CDR1 is SNHLY and CDR2 is FYNNEI. The CDR3 region is CASSEGGYGYTF. The CDR3 DNA reads TGTGCCAGCAGTGAAGGGGGGTATGGCTACACCTTC.

The chain has TRBV7-6 and TRBJ2-3, with 7 bases lining up with TRBD2. V shed 0 bases, J shed 5 bases, and the junction held 11 bases outside the gene matches. Germline V lookup: CDR1 SGHVS, CDR2 FNYEAQ. CDR3 length equals 17 residues. The CDR3 loop is CASSLAAAGVFRDTQYF. Here the CDR3 DNA reads TGTGCCAGCAGCTTAGCGGCGGCGGGAGTTTTTAGAGATACGCAGTATTTT.

V gene TRBV19 combines with J gene TRBJ2-7; 8 nucleotides agree with TRBD2. The CDR3 spans 14 residues. Germline CDR1 reads LNHDA; CDR2 reads SQIVND (reference sequence). J lost 2 bases, V lost 4 bases, and 4 bases had no gene match. The CDR3 nucleotides read TGTGCCAGTAGTACCTTAGCGGGAACCTACGAGCAGTACTTC. Encoded protein: CASSTLAGTYEQYF.

The chain links TRBV5-1 to TRBJ1-1, with a tentative D call TRBD1 (6 bases). Deletions cut 1 base from V and 1 base from J, with 11 bases between. The CDR3 is 15 residues long. Germline V CDR1 and CDR2: SGHRS, YFSETQ. The CDR3 region is CASSLQTGANTEAFF. CDR3 DNA: TGCGCCAGCAGCTTGCAGACAGGCGCGAACACTGAAGCTTTCTTT. Together with reference TRBV5-1 and TRBJ1-1, the CDR3 gives the full variable domain: KAGVTQTPRYLIKTRGQQVTLSCSPISGHRSVSWYQQTPGQGLQFLFEYFSETQRNKGNFPGRFSGRQFSNSRSEMNVSTLELGDSALYLCASSLQTGANTEAFFGQGTRLTVV.

This chain uses TRBV6-4 with TRBJ2-1, with D tentatively TRBD2 (5 bases). CDR1 and CDR2 (germline): MRHNA, SNTAGT. V shed 4 bases and J shed 7 bases, with 11 bases lying between them. There are 13 residues in the CDR3. In DNA form, the CDR3 reads TGTGCCAGCAGTGTGGAGGTGGGGAATGAGCAGTTCTTC. Encoded protein: CASSVEVGNEQFF.

CDR3 in DNA: TGTGCCAGCAGTTTACCGGGACAAGGTGTGGATACGCAGTATTTT. It is translated as CASSLPGQGVDTQYF. This chain uses TRBV27 with TRBJ2-3; D may be TRBD1 (6 bases). Trimming cost V 2 bases and J 6 bases, with 15 bases left between them. This CDR3 contains 15 residues. The germline V gene has CDR1 MNHEY and CDR2 SMNVEV (reference sequence).

A few counts support this clone. V is TRBV6-5 and J is TRBJ1-2, with D possibly TRBD1 on 5 matching bases. CDR1 and CDR2 (germline): MNHEY, SVGAGI. The CDR3 sequence is 15 residues long. Between the trimmed V and J ends, which lost 2 bases and 5 bases, there was a span of 15 bases. CDR3 sequence: CASSYGQQVRYGYTF. The CDR3 region has the DNA TGTGCCAGCAGTTACGGGCAACAGGTTCGATATGGCTACACCTTC.

The chain has TRBV5-1 and TRBJ2-7; 7 positions agree with TRBD2. Germline trimming cut 5 bases from V and 3 bases from J; bases unmatched to any gene: 14. This CDR3 has 16 amino acids. Germline values: CDR1 SGHRS, CDR2 YFSETQ. This CDR3 reads CASRQTSSPGFYEQYF. CDR3 DNA sequence: TGCGCCAGCAGACAGACTAGCAGCCCCGGTTTCTACGAGCAGTACTTC.

This clone has only a few counts. The rearrangement links TRBV5-6 to TRBJ1-2; D is perhaps TRBD1 (6 bases). Deletions cut 2 bases from V and 2 bases from J, with 10 bases between. This CDR3 has 14 amino acids. Germline-derived CDR1 and CDR2 are SGHDT and YYEEEE. CDR3 DNA: TGTGCCAGCAGCTTCCGGGGGCTGAACTATGGCTACACCTTC. It encodes CASSFRGLNYGYTF.

The V and J genes are TRBV25-1 and TRBJ2-7; D might be TRBD2 (7 bases). V shed 6 bases and J shed 1 base, with 10 bases lying between them. The CDR3 spans 13 residues. From germline, CDR1 is MGHDK and CDR2 SYGVNS. CDR3 in amino acids: CASREGGSYEQYF. In DNA, the CDR3 is TGTGCCAGCAGAGAGGGGGGGTCCTACGAGCAGTACTTC.

This rearrangement joins TRBV13 to TRBJ2-7, with D possibly being TRBD1 or TRBD2 (5 bases each). Germline V gene lookup returns CDR1 PRHDT and CDR2 FYEKMQ (reference sequence). Trimming removed 4 bases at V and 0 bases at J, with 10 bases between. This CDR3 has 14 amino acids. The CDR3 nucleotides are TGTGCCAGCAGCTCTAGCAGGGTCTCCTACGAGCAGTACTTC. Amino acids: CASSSSRVSYEQYF.

The rearrangement uses TRBV5-1 and TRBJ2-5, with 9 bases that match TRBD1. Germline values: CDR1 SGHRS, CDR2 YFSETQ. The CDR3 covers 15 residues. Unmatched junction bases numbered 9, after V lost 7 bases and J lost 2 bases. The CDR3 protein is CASSTGTGIQETQYF. As DNA, the CDR3 is TGCGCCAGCTCCACCGGGACAGGGATTCAAGAGACCCAGTACTTC.

The chain recombines TRBV21-1 with TRBJ1-1; the table names TRBD1, a call not compared with the DNA. TRBV21-1 is shown as a pseudogene. The CDR3 contains 17 residues. The CDR3: CASPPLAGTGRNTEAFF. CDR3 nucleotides: TGTGCCAGCCCCCCGCTGGCAGGAACCGGAAGGAACACTGAAGCTTTCTTT.

The chain links TRBV3-1 (or the pseudogene TRBV3-2) to TRBJ1-5, with D possibly TRBD1 on 5 matching bases. V was shortened by 0 bases and J by 5 bases, with 5 bases between the two germline ends. CDR3 length: 13 amino acids. Germline-derived CDR1 and CDR2 are LGHDT and YNNKEL (reference sequence). This chain's CDR3 is CASSQEGHQPQHF. The CDR3 DNA follows: TGTGCCAGCAGCCAAGAGGGGCATCAGCCCCAGCATTTT.